Shown below are 18 T cell receptor beta chains from a single sample sequenced in a study of T cells in Graves' hyperthyroidism and ophthalmopathy. Template material for amplifying TCR beta CDR3 regions consisted of RNA transcripts. The primer set for the first-round RT-PCR of the TCR CDR3 was HTBI. MiXCR, applied by TCRdb to the multiplex PCR reads, yields one record per CDR3 protein. The sample lists 250,000 to 400,000 distinct CDR3 sequences, around 13% seen once, with almost 35% in the top ten. The specimen sequenced was blood. The receptors were gathered from a woman aged 40-49 years with Graves' ophthalmopathy.

This sequence joins TRBV5-1 and TRBJ2-5, with 9 positions matching TRBD1. Unmatched junction bases numbered 8, after V lost 3 bases and J lost 5 bases. The CDR3 loop spans 15 amino acids. Germline loops: CDR1 SGHRS, CDR2 YFSETQ. The CDR3: CASSSGQGTRETQYF. The CDR3 region has the DNA TGCGCCAGCAGCTCAGGACAGGGGACTCGGGAGACCCAGTACTTC.

In regard to this clonotype: As the CDR3 is not closed by the conserved phenylalanine or tryptophan, this likely results from a read error. The chain couples TRBV7-9 to TRBJ2-1; possible D gene TRBD2, 5 bases. The CDR3 covers 14 residues. Germline V gene sequence: CDR1 SEHNR, CDR2 FQNEAQ (reference sequence). With 7 bases removed from V and 1 base from J, the gap between germline ends came to 11 bases. In DNA form, the CDR3 reads TGTGCCAGCAATCAAAGCGGTTCCTACAATGAGCAGTTCTCC. Translated: CASNQSGSYNEQFS.

There are many counts of this clonotype. J is TRBJ1-1 and V is TRBV28; D gene ambiguous. V was cut by 5 bases and J by 0 bases, with 10 bases left in between. The V gene's germline CDR1 is MDHEN and CDR2 SYDVKM. The length of the CDR3 is 14 residues. CDR3 sequence reads: CASSSSAMNTEAFF. The CDR3 DNA reads TGTGCCAGCAGTAGCTCCGCCATGAACACTGAAGCTTTCTTT.

This clonotype was recorded at least ten times. This chain uses TRBV7-2 with TRBJ1-2; no firm D call. The CDR3 loop spans 12 amino acids. Looked up from germline, CDR1 is SGHTA and CDR2 is FQGNSA. Trimming took 1 base from V and 9 from J, leaving 9 bases between them. CDR3: CASSLEPHSYTF. The CDR3 DNA is TGTGCCAGCAGCTTAGAGCCCCACAGCTACACCTTC. Combining the CDR3 with reference TRBV7-2 and TRBJ1-2 gives the whole variable domain GAGVSQSPSNKVTEKGKDVELRCDPISGHTALYWYRQSLGQGLEFLIYFQGNSAPDKSGLPSDRFSAERTGGSVSTLTIQRTQQEDSAVYLCASSLEPHSYTFGSGTRLTVV.

This clonotype has a count of ten or more. The CDR3 DNA reads as TGTGCCACCAGCAGAGTGCGGGGGTCGACTGAGGACATTCAGTACTTC. Its protein product is CATSRVRGSTEDIQYF. The rearrangement uses TRBV15 and TRBJ2-4; 7 bases are a match to TRBD2. Trimming at V came to 1 base and at J to 8 bases, leaving 11 bases not matched to a gene. The germline gives CDR1 LNHNV, CDR2 YYDKDF (reference sequence). The CDR3 is 16 amino acids.

This clonotype has ten or more counts. The chain is built from TRBV27 and TRBJ2-7, with TRBD2 matching over 8 bases. With 6 bases clipped from V and 3 bases from J, the junction kept 25 bases outside the gene matches. Germline values: CDR1 MNHEY, CDR2 SMNVEV (reference sequence). This CDR3 is built from 20 residues. The CDR3 is CASSTRKARREGRSIYEQYF. The CDR3 DNA sequence: TGTGCCAGCAGCACCAGAAAGGCGCGACGGGAGGGCCGTTCGATCTACGAGCAGTACTTC.

In its sample, this clonotype was seen a few times. This chain links TRBV12-3 or TRBV12-4 with TRBJ2-6; TRBD2 might be the D (6 bases). This CDR3 has 14 residues. V was trimmed by 5 bases and J by 8 bases, leaving 13 bases between them. CDR3 nucleotide sequence: TGTGCCAGCAGTGCCCCCGGGGGTCCCAACGTCCTGACTTTC. Protein: CASSAPGGPNVLTF.

With respect to this clonotype: This could be a read error, since a much larger clone is one nucleotide away. The chain combines TRBV7-2 with TRBJ2-5, with a tentative D call TRBD1 (6 bases). CDR1 and CDR2 (germline): SGHTA, FQGNSA. Trimming removed 1 base from V and 5 bases from J, with 11 bases in between. The CDR3 runs to 14 residues. The CDR3, as DNA: TGTACCAGCAGCTTAGGGGGACACTCGGAGACCCAGTACTTC. Amino acids: CTSSLGGHSETQYF. Full variable domain (outside the CDR3, taken from reference TRBV7-2 and TRBJ2-5): GAGVSQSPSNKVTEKGKDVELRCDPISGHTALYWYRQSLGQGLEFLIYFQGNSAPDKSGLPSDRFSAERTGGSVSTLTIQRTQQEDSAVYLCTSSLGGHSETQYFGPGTRLLVL.

This clonotype was counted ten times or more. The V and J genes are TRBV28 and TRBJ1-5, with D tentatively TRBD1 (5 bases). The V gene lost 4 bases and the J gene lost 7 bases, with 11 bases spanning the gap. This CDR3 comprises 13 residues. The V gene's germline CDR1 is MDHEN and CDR2 SYDVKM. This CDR3 reads CASSSGWGQPQHF. CDR3 DNA sequence: TGTGCCAGCAGTTCAGGGTGGGGGCAGCCCCAGCATTTT. Based on the CDR3 plus reference TRBV28 and TRBJ1-5, the full variable domain is DVKVTQSSRYLVKRTGEKVFLECVQDMDHENMFWYRQDPGLGLRLIYFSYDVKMKEKGDIPEGYSVSREKKERFSLILESASTNQTSMYLCASSSGWGQPQHFGDGTRLSIL.

This clonotype was seen more than once but under ten times. The rearrangement uses TRBV6-1 and TRBJ2-5, with 8 nucleotides matching TRBD2. Germline loops: CDR1 MNHNS, CDR2 SASEGT. The J segment lost 5 bases and the V segment lost 4 bases, leaving 15 bases of the junction unmatched. This CDR3 contains 17 residues. CDR3 sequence: CASSAKVGGAGGETQYF. The CDR3 nucleotides are TGTGCCAGCAGTGCGAAAGTCGGGGGGGCCGGGGGGGAGACCCAGTACTTC.

This clonotype turned up a few times. The chain recombines TRBV7-2 with TRBJ2-7; D remains ambiguous. Between the trimmed V and J ends, which lost 1 base and 1 base, there was a span of 8 bases. Germline lookup yields CDR1 SGHTA and CDR2 FQGNSA. This CDR3 has 14 residues. The CDR3: CASSLVPTSYEQYF. In DNA, the CDR3 is TGTGCCAGCAGCTTAGTTCCTACATCCTACGAGCAGTACTTC.

This clonotype has just a few counts. The genes are TRBV7-6 and TRBJ2-5; 7 bases are shared with TRBD2. CDR1 is SGHVS, CDR2 FNYEAQ, per germline. J gave up 1 base and V 6 bases, and 11 bases lay outside the gene matches. The CDR3 consists of 16 residues. CDR3 bases: TGTGCCAGCAGACAAACCTCGGGAGGCCTCCAAGAGACCCAGTACTTC. Its translation: CASRQTSGGLQETQYF.

In its sample, this clonotype was seen many times. The chain combines TRBV6-1 with TRBJ2-1; D not resolved. Germline V CDR1 and CDR2: MNHNS, SASEGT. The CDR3 covers 12 residues. V was clipped by 7 bases and J by 5 bases, with 9 bases between them. CDR3 region: CASNMENNEQFF. The DNA of the CDR3 is TGTGCCAGCAATATGGAAAACAATGAGCAGTTCTTC.

The chain couples TRBV5-6 to TRBJ1-3; D not resolved. The V and J ends lost 2 bases and 1 base respectively, with 13 bases between them. The germline V gene has CDR1 SGHDT and CDR2 YYEEEE. The CDR3 has 16 amino acids. The CDR3 DNA reads TGTGCCAGCAGCTTAAGCGGAGGCGAGTCTGGAAACACCATATATTTT. Its translation is CASSLSGGESGNTIYF.

Ten or more counts support this clonotype. The chain uses TRBV27 and TRBJ2-1; 12 bases line up with TRBD2. With 1 base clipped from V and 7 bases from J, the junction kept 14 bases outside the gene matches. This CDR3 is 19 amino acids long. CDR1 is MNHEY, CDR2 SMNVEV, per germline (reference sequence). The CDR3 region is CASSLYRPPTSGGWNEQFF. The CDR3 DNA follows: TGTGCCAGCAGTTTATATCGGCCGCCTACTAGCGGGGGGTGGAATGAGCAGTTCTTC.

This clonotype was observed at least ten times. The chain uses TRBV11-2 and TRBJ2-1; D possibly corresponds to TRBD2 (6 bases). This CDR3 is 16 amino acids long. Trimming cost V 2 bases and J 0 bases, with 11 bases left between them. The V gene's germline CDR1 is SGHAT and CDR2 FQNNGV. CDR3 DNA sequence: TGTGCCAGCAGCTTATATAGCGGTTCCTCCTACAATGAGCAGTTCTTC. This gives the protein CASSLYSGSSYNEQFF.

The sample holds many counts of this clonotype. The rearrangement joins TRBV7-2 to TRBJ2-7, with 9 nucleotides matching TRBD1. J was trimmed by 4 bases and V by 2 bases; bases with no gene match: 6. CDR3 length: 15 amino acids. The germline CDR1 and CDR2 sequences are SGHTA and FQGNSA. The CDR3 DNA reads TGTGCCAGCAGCTTATTTGGGACAGGGAATTACGAGCAGTACTTC. Amino acid sequence: CASSLFGTGNYEQYF.

This clonotype was seen ten or more times. This chain uses TRBV12-3 or TRBV12-4 with TRBJ2-1; D remains unclear. V gave up 3 bases and J gave up 7 bases, with 7 bases separating them. CDR3 size: 12 residues. As DNA, the CDR3 is TGTGCCAGCAGTTTTAGCTCTAATGAGCAGTTCTTC. As protein: CASSFSSNEQFF.